Shown below are 14 T cell receptor beta chains from a single sample sequenced in a study of response to subunit inactivated influenza vaccine (dated by TCRdb to the late 2010s). The library was prepared using RT-PCR. The data were produced on an Illumina HiSeq 2500. TCRdb reran the public reads through fastp at Q25 and MiXCR, keeping productive beta chains. One record per CDR3 amino acid sequence lists the most common genes and DNA. In this sample the table shows roughly 540,000 distinct CDR3 sequences, 20% to 25% of which occur a single time. The biggest ten clones account for about 3% of the sample. These same data were also listed under a study on T cells expressing NK-cell markers. As the second study states: The TCR beta cDNA libraries were made using 5'RACE template switching, a step that added both a universal primer site and unique molecular identifiers.

Material: CD4+ T cells sorted from PBMCs, obtained about 13 days after vaccination. The receptors stem from a man aged 50 or older who received an inactivated influenza vaccine. Donor details come from another sample of the same person, matched by shared clones.

Turning to this clonotype: The CDR3 does not end in the conserved phenylalanine or tryptophan, so this is likely a read error. The chain couples TRBV12-3 or TRBV12-4 to TRBJ1-6; possible D gene TRBD1, 6 bases. This CDR3 comprises 12 residues. Deletions cut 5 bases from V and 9 bases from J, with 8 bases between. The chain's CDR3 is CASSTGPSPLHV. In nucleotides, the CDR3 is TGTGCCAGCAGTACAGGGCCTTCACCCCTCCACGTT.

This clonotype was picked up a small number of times. The CDR3 sequence is CAINGDRDSPLHF. The CDR3 DNA reads TGTGCCATCAATGGGGACAGGGATTCACCCCTCCACTTT. The chain joins TRBV10-3 to TRBJ1-6, with 9 bases lining up with TRBD1. This CDR3 spans 13 amino acids. Unmatched junction bases numbered 3, after V lost 7 bases and J lost 8 bases. The V gene's germline CDR1 is ENHRY and CDR2 SYGVKD.

There are a few counts of this clonotype. The J gene is TRBJ1-2, the V gene TRBV5-1; TRBD1 is a possible D gene (5 bases). V was shortened by 1 base and J by 6 bases, with 13 bases between the two germline ends. The CDR3 runs 14 residues. Germline V CDR1 and CDR2: SGHRS, YFSETQ. CDR3 residues: CASSLSLGLDGYTF. The CDR3, as DNA: TGCGCCAGCAGCTTGAGTTTGGGGCTCGATGGCTACACCTTC.

In this sample, this clonotype turned up a few times. The gene calls are TRBV20-1 and TRBJ1-1; unclear D gene. The CDR3 consists of 14 residues. CDR1 is DFQATT and CDR2 is SNEGSKA in the germline V gene (reference sequence). The germline V and J ends were trimmed by 0 bases and 0 bases, with 8 bases remaining between them. In DNA form, the CDR3 reads TGCAGTGCTAGAGAGGCAGGCTTGAACACTGAAGCTTTCTTT. Its protein is CSAREAGLNTEAFF.

The chain combines TRBV5-1 with TRBJ1-1; the D is unclear. CDR1 is SGHRS and CDR2 is YFSETQ in the germline V gene. Trimming stripped 0 bases from V and 3 bases from J, with 12 bases between. The CDR3 sequence is 15 residues long. In DNA form, the CDR3 reads TGCGCCAGCAGCTTGGGGACCAGGTGGGACACTGAAGCTTTCTTT. Translating it yields CASSLGTRWDTEAFF.

This clonotype was counted between two and nine times. V gene TRBV20-1 combines with J gene TRBJ1-1; 9 positions match TRBD1. The CDR3 spans 14 residues. Losses at the gene ends were 6 bases for V and 7 bases for J; bases not matched to a gene: 12. Germline CDR1 and CDR2: DFQATT and SNEGSKA (reference sequence). CDR3 bases: TGCAGTGCCCCTGTCCCGGGACAGGGTCGTGAAGCTTTCTTT. As protein: CSAPVPGQGREAFF.

The chain joins TRBV4-1 to TRBJ2-1; 11 nucleotides line up with TRBD2. The CDR3 totals 15 residues. The V segment lost 4 bases and the J segment 10 bases; nucleotides outside the gene matches: 9. Germline loops: CDR1 MGHRA, CDR2 YSYEKL. The CDR3 spells CASSPDRASGGEQFF. CDR3 DNA sequence: TGCGCCAGCAGCCCTGATAGGGCTAGCGGGGGGGAGCAGTTCTTC.

This clonotype turned up a few times. This rearrangement joins TRBV2 to TRBJ2-5; D uncertain. The V gene's germline CDR1 is SNHLY and CDR2 FYNNEI. The CDR3 has 14 amino acids. V was cut by 0 bases and J by 5 bases, with 10 bases left in between. The CDR3 protein is CASSEARRDETQYF. DNA for the CDR3: TGTGCCAGCAGTGAAGCACGACGCGACGAGACCCAGTACTTC.

The chain employs TRBV6-2 or TRBV6-3 and TRBJ2-7; either TRBD1 or TRBD2 may fit D (5 bases each). Deletions cut 9 bases from V and 3 bases from J, with 18 bases between. The CDR3 has 14 residues. Germline V CDR1 and CDR2: MNHEY, SVGEGT. The CDR3 reads CASQTGTGYYEQYF. The DNA for the CDR3 is TGTGCCAGTCAGACCGGGACGGGATACTACGAGCAGTACTTC.

The rearrangement links TRBV21-1 to TRBJ2-5; the DNA was not used to check the table's D call, TRBD1. TRBV21-1 is a known pseudogene. CDR3 length: 11 residues. Here the CDR3 reads CASSRTGHGPF. CDR3 bases: TGTGCCAGCAGCAGAACCGGTCACGGGCCCTTC.

This clonotype was found a few times. The rearrangement uses TRBV7-2 and TRBJ2-5, with 9 positions matching TRBD2. The germline gives CDR1 SGHTA, CDR2 FQGNSA. V lost 0 bases and J lost 6; bases outside the gene matches: 14. The CDR3 covers 18 residues. CDR3 sequence reads: CASSLAVGLAGRSKTQYF. CDR3 in DNA: TGTGCCAGCAGCTTAGCGGTAGGGCTAGCGGGACGGTCCAAGACCCAGTACTTC.

This clonotype was detected only a few times. The chain uses TRBV7-2 and TRBJ2-5; 13 nucleotides agree with TRBD2. From germline, CDR1 is SGHTA and CDR2 FQGNSA. Trimming cost V 0 bases and J 4 bases; bases outside gene matches: 5. The CDR3 length is 17 residues. The CDR3 sequence: CASSLALRLAGGETQYF. CDR3 in DNA: TGTGCCAGCAGCTTAGCCCTCAGACTAGCGGGGGGAGAGACCCAGTACTTC.

This clonotype was detected only a few times. The rearrangement links TRBV6-2 or TRBV6-3 to TRBJ1-5; TRBD1 aligns across 9 bases. The CDR3 loop spans 15 amino acids. After removal of 1 base from V and 6 bases from J, the junction contained 4 bases not matched to a gene. CDR1 is MNHEY, CDR2 SVGEGT, per germline. The CDR3 here is CASSYWGQGGQPQHF. For the CDR3, the DNA is TGTGCCAGCAGTTACTGGGGACAGGGCGGTCAGCCCCAGCATTTT.

The genes are TRBV20-1 and TRBJ2-7; TRBD1 aligns across 9 bases. Germline V gene sequence: CDR1 DFQATT, CDR2 SNEGSKA (reference sequence). V lost 1 base, J lost 0 bases, and 10 bases stayed unmatched. The CDR3 length is 17 residues. The CDR3 spells CSARGDRVYGSSYEQYF. For the CDR3, the DNA is TGCAGTGCTAGAGGGGACAGGGTGTACGGGAGCTCCTACGAGCAGTACTTC.